These 2 T cell receptor beta chains share one sample of origin, sequenced in a study of T cells after yellow fever vaccination. Each CDR3 protein gets one entry after TCRdb re-called the 5' RACE reads with MiXCR. This sample yields almost 600,000 distinct CDR3 sequences, of which roughly 13% are seen a single time; around 15% belongs to the top ten. The sequenced sample was PBMCs, obtained on the day of the yellow fever booster vaccination. The receptor set was obtained from a man aged 25-40 years who received the YFV17D yellow fever vaccine.

This clonotype turned up a few times. The chain is built from TRBV2 and TRBJ2-7; perhaps TRBD2 as D (6 bases). V lost 9 bases to trimming and J lost 6 bases, with 21 bases between them. The CDR3 consists of 14 residues. Germline V CDR1 and CDR2: SNHLY, FYNNEI. The CDR3 protein is CARGSGKIAVEQYF. CDR3 sequence (DNA): TGTGCCAGAGGTAGCGGCAAGATAGCCGTCGAGCAGTACTTC.

The chain combines TRBV15 with TRBJ2-3; 12 nucleotides align to TRBD1. The CDR3 runs 16 residues. From germline, CDR1 is LNHNV and CDR2 YYDKDF (reference sequence). V gave up 3 bases and J gave up 5 bases; unmatched junction bases: 6. The CDR3 loop reads CATSRTGTGGQDTQYF. The DNA for the CDR3 is TGTGCCACCAGCAGGACCGGGACAGGGGGCCAAGATACGCAGTATTTT.